This T cell receptor (beta chain) was obtained from a study of cytomegalovirus exposure and HLA in healthy donors. About the research overall: Across almost 400 genotyped donors, around 82% landed in the Caucasian-associated ancestry cluster. Regarding the study as a whole: Several of the most significant clusters were apparently associated with common viral pathogens in a later analysis. Across HLA loci, a later analysis found differing TCR association rates, with DRB1 most and HLA-C fewest.

The CDR3 runs 19 residues. CDR1 SNHLY and CDR2 FYNNEI come from the germline V gene. The junction had 17 bases not matched to a gene; V was cut back by 2 bases and J by 7 bases. Although they were nominally healthy when sampled, donors likely had unrecorded immune exposures. PCR used 60 Vbeta primers and 13 Jbeta primers. Using immunoSEQ multiplex PCR, the repertoire was profiled, and TCRdb retains in-frame clones only, with some absent. The data contain more than 110,000 clones, 73% of them seen just once; the ten biggest clones take up 1% to 1.5%. Remarks on this clone: Antigen: not known.

The sequence was obtained from a woman aged 40 to 49 in good health and CMV-seronegative. The rearrangement uses TRBV2 and TRBJ2-2; 9 bases are shared with TRBD1. Material: PBMCs. The CDR3 is CASSEPTVPGQGFGGELFF. As DNA, the CDR3 is TGTGCCAGCAGTGAACCAACCGTACCGGGACAGGGATTTGGCGGGGAGCTGTTTTTT.